This T cell receptor beta chain stems from a study of cytomegalovirus exposure and HLA in healthy donors. PCR employed 60 Vbeta and 13 Jbeta primers. Sequencing used immunoSEQ multiplex PCR; TCRdb keeps in-frame clones, though not all of them. Of approximately 100,000 clones listed, 75% were seen once; the top ten hold 4.5% to 5%. On this clone itself: Antigen: not known.

Findings of the study overall: Upon later analysis, TCR association rates were observed to vary by HLA locus, being highest for DRB1 and lowest for HLA-C.

The ends lost 5 bases at V and 4 bases at J; junction bases unmatched: 11. This CDR3 spans 16 amino acids. Germline V lookup: CDR1 SGHTA, CDR2 FQGTGA. V and J are TRBV7-3 and TRBJ1-1, with 9 nucleotides matching TRBD1. The TCR originated in a woman in her late teens or twenties in good health and CMV-seropositive. Sequencing input: PBMCs. The CDR3 sequence is CASSQTGGTRSTEAFF. The CDR3 region has the DNA TGTGCCAGCAGCCAGACAGGGGGGACGAGAAGCACTGAAGCTTTCTTT.